The clone carrying this TCR beta chain was observed a few times. This specimen belongs to a study of blood T cell repertoires in COVID-19. About the study: COVID-19 samples collected from the United States, Italy and Spain covered acute and convalescent phases.

CDR1 is SSHAT, CDR2 FNYEAQ, per germline (reference sequence). This CDR3 is built from 15 residues. V was pared by 0 bases and J by 5 bases, with 11 bases between. Authors' methods: Amplifying reference gene primers gave estimates of nucleated cell counts. Measured with immunoSEQ multiplex PCR; TCRdb has only the in-frame clones, and not every one. D and trimming were read from the DNA, whereas the V and J calls and clone size are those reported in that table. The sample lists about 480,000 clones; roughly 89% were seen once. The chain has TRBV7-7 and TRBJ2-1, with a weak D call TRBD2 (5 bases). The specimen sequenced was peripheral blood. The receptor was isolated from a man aged 18 to 30 with COVID-19, enrolled during active disease. The CDR3 region is CASSLAAGANNEQFF. CDR3 in DNA: TGTGCCAGCAGCTTAGCTGCGGGTGCCAACAATGAGCAGTTCTTC.